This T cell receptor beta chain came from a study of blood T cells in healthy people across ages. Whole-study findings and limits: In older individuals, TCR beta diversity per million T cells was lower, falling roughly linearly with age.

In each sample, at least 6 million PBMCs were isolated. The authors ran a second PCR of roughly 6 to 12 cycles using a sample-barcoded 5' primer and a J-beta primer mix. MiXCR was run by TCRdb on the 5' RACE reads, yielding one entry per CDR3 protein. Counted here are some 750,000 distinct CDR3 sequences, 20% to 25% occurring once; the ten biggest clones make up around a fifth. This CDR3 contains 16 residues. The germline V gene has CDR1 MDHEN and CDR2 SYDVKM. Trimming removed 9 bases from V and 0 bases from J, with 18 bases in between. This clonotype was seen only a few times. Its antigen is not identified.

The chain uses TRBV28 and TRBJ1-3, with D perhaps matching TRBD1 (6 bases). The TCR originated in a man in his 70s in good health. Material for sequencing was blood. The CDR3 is CASNEGGGTSGNTIYF. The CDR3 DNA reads TGTGCCAGTAACGAGGGAGGGGGGACCTCTGGAAACACCATATATTTT. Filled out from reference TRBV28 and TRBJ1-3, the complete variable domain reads DVKVTQSSRYLVKRTGEKVFLECVQDMDHENMFWYRQDPGLGLRLIYFSYDVKMKEKGDIPEGYSVSREKKERFSLILESASTNQTSMYLCASNEGGGTSGNTIYFGEGSWLTVV.